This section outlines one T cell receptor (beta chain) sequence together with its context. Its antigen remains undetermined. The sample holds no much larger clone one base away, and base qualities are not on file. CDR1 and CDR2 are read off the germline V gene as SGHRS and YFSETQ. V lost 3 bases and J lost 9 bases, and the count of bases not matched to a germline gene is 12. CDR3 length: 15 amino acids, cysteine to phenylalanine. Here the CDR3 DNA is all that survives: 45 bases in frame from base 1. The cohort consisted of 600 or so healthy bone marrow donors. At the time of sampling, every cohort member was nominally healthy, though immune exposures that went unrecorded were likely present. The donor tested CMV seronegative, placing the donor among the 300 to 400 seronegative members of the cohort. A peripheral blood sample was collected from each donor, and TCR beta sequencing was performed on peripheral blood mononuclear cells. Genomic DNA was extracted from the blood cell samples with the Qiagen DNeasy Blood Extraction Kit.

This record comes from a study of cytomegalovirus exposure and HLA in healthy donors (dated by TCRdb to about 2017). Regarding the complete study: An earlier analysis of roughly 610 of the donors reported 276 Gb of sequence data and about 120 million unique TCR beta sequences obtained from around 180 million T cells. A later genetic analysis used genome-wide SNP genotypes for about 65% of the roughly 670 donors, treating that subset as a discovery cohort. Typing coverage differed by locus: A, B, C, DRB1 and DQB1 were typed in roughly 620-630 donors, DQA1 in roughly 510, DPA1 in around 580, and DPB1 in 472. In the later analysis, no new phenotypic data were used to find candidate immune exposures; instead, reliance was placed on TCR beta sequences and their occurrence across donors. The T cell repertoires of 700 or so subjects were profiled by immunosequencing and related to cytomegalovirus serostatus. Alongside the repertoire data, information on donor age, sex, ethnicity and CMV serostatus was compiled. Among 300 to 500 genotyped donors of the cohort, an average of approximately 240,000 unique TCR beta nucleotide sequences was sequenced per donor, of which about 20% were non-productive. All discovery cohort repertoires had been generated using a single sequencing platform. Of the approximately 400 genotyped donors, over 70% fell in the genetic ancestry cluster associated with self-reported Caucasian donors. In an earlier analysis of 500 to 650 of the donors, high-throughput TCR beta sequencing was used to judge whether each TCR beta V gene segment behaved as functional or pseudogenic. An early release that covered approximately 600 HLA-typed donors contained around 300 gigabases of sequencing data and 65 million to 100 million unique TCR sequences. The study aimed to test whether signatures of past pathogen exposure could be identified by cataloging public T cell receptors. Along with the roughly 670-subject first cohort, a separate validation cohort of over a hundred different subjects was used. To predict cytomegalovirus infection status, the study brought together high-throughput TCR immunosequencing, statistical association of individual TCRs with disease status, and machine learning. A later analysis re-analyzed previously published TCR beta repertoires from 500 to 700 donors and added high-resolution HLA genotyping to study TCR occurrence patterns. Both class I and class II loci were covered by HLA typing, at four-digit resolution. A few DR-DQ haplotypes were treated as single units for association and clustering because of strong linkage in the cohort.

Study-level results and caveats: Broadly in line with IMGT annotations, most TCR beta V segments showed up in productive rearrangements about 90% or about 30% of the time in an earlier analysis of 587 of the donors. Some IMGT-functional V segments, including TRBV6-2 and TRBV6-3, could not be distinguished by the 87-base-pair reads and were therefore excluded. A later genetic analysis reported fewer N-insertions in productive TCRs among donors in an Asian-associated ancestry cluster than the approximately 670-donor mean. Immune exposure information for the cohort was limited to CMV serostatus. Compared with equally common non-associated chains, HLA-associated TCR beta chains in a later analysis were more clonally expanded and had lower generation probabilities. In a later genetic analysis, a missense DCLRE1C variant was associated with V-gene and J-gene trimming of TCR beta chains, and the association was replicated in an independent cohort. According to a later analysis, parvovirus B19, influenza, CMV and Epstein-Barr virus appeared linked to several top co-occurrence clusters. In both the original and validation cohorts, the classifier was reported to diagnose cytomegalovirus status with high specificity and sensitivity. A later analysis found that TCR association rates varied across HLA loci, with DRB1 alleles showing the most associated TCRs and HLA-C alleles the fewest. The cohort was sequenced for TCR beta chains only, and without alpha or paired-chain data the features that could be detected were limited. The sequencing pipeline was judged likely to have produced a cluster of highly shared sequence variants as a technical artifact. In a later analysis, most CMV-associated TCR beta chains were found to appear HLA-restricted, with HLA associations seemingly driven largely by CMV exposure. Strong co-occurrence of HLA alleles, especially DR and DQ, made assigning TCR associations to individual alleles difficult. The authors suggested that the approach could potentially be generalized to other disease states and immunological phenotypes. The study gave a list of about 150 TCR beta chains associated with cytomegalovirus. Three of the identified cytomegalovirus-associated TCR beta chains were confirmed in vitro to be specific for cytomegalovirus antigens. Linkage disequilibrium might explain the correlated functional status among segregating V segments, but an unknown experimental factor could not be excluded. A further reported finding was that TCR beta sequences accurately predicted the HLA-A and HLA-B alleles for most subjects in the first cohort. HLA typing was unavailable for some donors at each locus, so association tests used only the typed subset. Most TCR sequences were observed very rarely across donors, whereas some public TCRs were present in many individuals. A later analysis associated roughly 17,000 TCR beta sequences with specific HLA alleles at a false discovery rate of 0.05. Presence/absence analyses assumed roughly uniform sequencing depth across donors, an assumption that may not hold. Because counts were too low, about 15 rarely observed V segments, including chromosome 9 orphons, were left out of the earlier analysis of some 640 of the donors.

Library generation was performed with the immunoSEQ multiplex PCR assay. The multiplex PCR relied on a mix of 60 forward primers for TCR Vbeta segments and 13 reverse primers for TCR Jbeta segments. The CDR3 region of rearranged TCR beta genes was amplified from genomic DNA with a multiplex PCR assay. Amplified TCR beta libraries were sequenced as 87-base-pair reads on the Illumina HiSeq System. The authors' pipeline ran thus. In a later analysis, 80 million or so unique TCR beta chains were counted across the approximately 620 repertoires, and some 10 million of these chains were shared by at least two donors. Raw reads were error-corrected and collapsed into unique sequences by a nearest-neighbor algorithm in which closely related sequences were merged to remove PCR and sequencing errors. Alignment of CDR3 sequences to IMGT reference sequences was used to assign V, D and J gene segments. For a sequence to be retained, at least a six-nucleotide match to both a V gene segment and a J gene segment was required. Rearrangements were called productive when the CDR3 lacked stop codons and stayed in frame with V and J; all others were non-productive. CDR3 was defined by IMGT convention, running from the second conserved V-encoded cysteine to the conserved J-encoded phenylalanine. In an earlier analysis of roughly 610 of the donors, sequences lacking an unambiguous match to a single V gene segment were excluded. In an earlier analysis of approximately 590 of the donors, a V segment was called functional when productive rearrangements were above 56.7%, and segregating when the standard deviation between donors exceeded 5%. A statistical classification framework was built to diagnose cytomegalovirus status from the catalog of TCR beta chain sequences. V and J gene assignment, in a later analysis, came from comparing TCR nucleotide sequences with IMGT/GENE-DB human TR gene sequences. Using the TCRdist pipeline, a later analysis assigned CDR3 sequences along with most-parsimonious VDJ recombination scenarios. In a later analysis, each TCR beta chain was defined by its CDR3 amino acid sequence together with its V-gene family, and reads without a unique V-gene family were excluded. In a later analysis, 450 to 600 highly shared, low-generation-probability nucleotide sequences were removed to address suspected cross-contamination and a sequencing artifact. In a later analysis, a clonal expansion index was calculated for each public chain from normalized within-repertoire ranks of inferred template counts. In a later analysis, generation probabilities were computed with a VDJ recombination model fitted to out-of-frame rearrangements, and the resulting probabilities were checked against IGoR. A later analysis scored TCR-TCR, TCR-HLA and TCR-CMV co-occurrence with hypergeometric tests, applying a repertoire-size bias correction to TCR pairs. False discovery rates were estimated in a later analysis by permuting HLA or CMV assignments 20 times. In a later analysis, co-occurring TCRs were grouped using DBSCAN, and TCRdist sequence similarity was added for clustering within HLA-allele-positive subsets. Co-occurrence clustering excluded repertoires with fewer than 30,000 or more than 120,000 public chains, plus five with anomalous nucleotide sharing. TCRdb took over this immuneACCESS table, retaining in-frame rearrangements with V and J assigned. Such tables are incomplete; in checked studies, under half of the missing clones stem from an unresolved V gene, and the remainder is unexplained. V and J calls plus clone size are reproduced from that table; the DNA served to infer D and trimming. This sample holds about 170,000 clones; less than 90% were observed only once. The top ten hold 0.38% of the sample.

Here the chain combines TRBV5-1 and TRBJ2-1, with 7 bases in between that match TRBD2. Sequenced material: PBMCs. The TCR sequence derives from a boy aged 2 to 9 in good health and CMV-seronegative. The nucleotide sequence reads TGCGCCAGCAGCTCGAAGGCGGGAGATACGCGTGAGCAGTTCTTC. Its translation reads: CASSSKAGDTREQFF.